A single sample gave rise to the 26 T cell receptor beta chains below, sequenced in a study of T-cell memory formation after mild COVID-19. Each CDR3 protein is one row after TCRdb ran MiXCR on the 5' RACE reads. This table has about 170,000 distinct CDR3 sequences, roughly 13% appearing once. Material for sequencing was PBMCs or a T cell subset sorted from them (not recorded which). These receptors were obtained from a man between 18 and 29 years old who had mild COVID-19 (a few samples of this study predate the infection). Cell type and time point are not known.

The CDR3: CASSMWGTKNIQYF. DNA for the CDR3: TGTGCCAGTAGTATGTGGGGAACCAAAAACATTCAGTACTTC. V is TRBV19 and J is TRBJ2-4, with unresolved D. The ends were cut back, 3 bases at V and 2 bases at J, with 8 bases in the middle. CDR3 length equals 14 residues. Germline V CDR1 and CDR2: LNHDA, SQIVND (reference sequence).

This rearrangement joins TRBV9 to TRBJ2-5; 7 nucleotides line up with TRBD2. From germline, CDR1 is SGDLS and CDR2 YYNGEE. The CDR3 covers 15 residues. The trim removed 0 bases at V and 1 base at J, leaving 3 bases unmatched. The CDR3 sequence is CASSVGGRAQETQYF. CDR3 nucleotides: TGTGCCAGCAGCGTAGGGGGGAGGGCCCAAGAGACCCAGTACTTC.

There are a few counts of this clonotype. This chain joins TRBV20-1 and TRBJ2-7; D uncertain. Trimming shortened V by 1 base and J by 6 bases, and 10 bases separated the two germline ends. The CDR3 covers 12 residues. Germline CDR1 and CDR2: DFQATT and SNEGSKA (reference sequence). The CDR3 reads CSARGYPSEQYV. The CDR3 DNA reads TGCAGTGCTAGAGGGTATCCGTCCGAGCAGTACGTC.

This clonotype was counted at least ten times. This chain uses TRBV6-5 with TRBJ2-1; 7 positions agree with TRBD1. The CDR3 is 15 amino acids. V lost 2 bases and J lost 3; bases outside the gene matches: 4. Per germline, CDR1 MNHEY and CDR2 SVGAGI. The chain's CDR3 is CASSYETGFYNEQFF. Here the CDR3 DNA reads TGTGCCAGCAGTTACGAGACAGGGTTCTACAATGAGCAGTTCTTC.

The chain has TRBV7-9 and TRBJ2-7; D is possibly TRBD1 or TRBD2 (5 bases each). The CDR3 sequence is 16 residues long. From germline, CDR1 is SEHNR and CDR2 FQNEAQ (reference sequence). Trimming left V 5 bases short and J 0 bases short, with 17 bases between. CDR3: CASSRGTPGSSYEQYF. DNA of the CDR3: TGTGCCAGCAGCCGCGGAACCCCAGGGAGCTCCTACGAGCAGTACTTC.

V and J are TRBV6-2 or TRBV6-3 and TRBJ2-5; weak D call: TRBD1 (6 bases). Germline values: CDR1 MNHEY, CDR2 SVGEGT. Trimming cost V 2 bases and J 6 bases, with 16 bases left between them. The CDR3 runs to 15 residues. CDR3 in DNA: TGTGCCAGCAGTTACATTCACACAGGGAAGAAGACCCAGTACTTC. It specifies CASSYIHTGKKTQYF.

This clonotype was seen many times. The rearrangement links TRBV7-2 to TRBJ2-1; 9 bases fit TRBD1. The CDR3 runs to 13 residues. The germline V gene has CDR1 SGHTA and CDR2 FQGNSA. J was trimmed by 16 bases and V by 3 bases; bases with no gene match: 10. The CDR3 coding sequence is TGTGCCAGCAGCTTGAATGGCCGGGACAGGGAATTCTTC. Its protein product is CASSLNGRDREFF. The full variable domain, rest sourced from reference TRBV7-2 and TRBJ2-1, is GAGVSQSPSNKVTEKGKDVELRCDPISGHTALYWYRQSLGQGLEFLIYFQGNSAPDKSGLPSDRFSAERTGGSVSTLTIQRTQQEDSAVYLCASSLNGRDREFFGPGTRLTVL.

Only a few counts were recorded for this clonotype. This chain uses TRBV28 with TRBJ2-1; D possibly corresponds to TRBD1 (5 bases). Germline V gene lookup returns CDR1 MDHEN and CDR2 SYDVKM. V gave up 2 bases and J gave up 7 bases, with 15 bases separating them. The CDR3 has 15 amino acids. The CDR3: CASSLNGAQWNEQFF. The CDR3 nucleotides read TGTGCCAGCAGTTTAAATGGGGCCCAATGGAATGAGCAGTTCTTC.

This clonotype was found many times. The CDR3 bases are TGTGCCAGCAGCTTAGCTGCAGGGTTGAACACTGAAGCTTTCTTT. Translated: CASSLAAGLNTEAFF. The V gene is TRBV7-2, the J gene TRBJ1-1, with a tentative D call TRBD1 (5 bases). With 0 bases removed from V and 0 bases from J, the gap between germline ends came to 8 bases. This CDR3 region has 15 residues. CDR1 SGHTA and CDR2 FQGNSA come from the germline V gene.

This clonotype was observed a few times. V is TRBV3-1 and J is TRBJ2-7; 9 bases agree with TRBD1. V shed 4 bases, J shed 7 bases, and the junction held 8 bases outside the gene matches. The CDR3 is 14 amino acids. Germline CDR1 LGHDT, CDR2 YNNKEL (reference sequence). The CDR3 DNA is TGTGCCAGCAGCCTGGGACAGGGAGGAGGAGAGCAGTACTTC. It is translated as CASSLGQGGGEQYF.

This clonotype was counted only a few times. J is TRBJ2-1 and V is TRBV11-3, with D possibly being TRBD1 (6 bases). The germline CDR1 and CDR2 sequences are SGHNT and YENEEA. The CDR3 covers 14 residues. V gave up 0 bases and J gave up 4 bases, with 7 bases separating them. The CDR3 region has the DNA TGTGCCAGCAGCTTAGAGGGGGCTTACAATGAGCAGTTCTTC. It translates to CASSLEGAYNEQFF. Based on the CDR3 plus reference TRBV11-3 and TRBJ2-1, the full variable domain is EAGVVQSPRYKIIEKKQPVAFWCNPISGHNTLYWYLQNLGQGPELLIRYENEEAVDDSQLPKDRFSAERLKGVDSTLKIQPAELGDSAVYLCASSLEGAYNEQFFGPGTRLTVL.

This clonotype was seen only a few times. The gene calls are TRBV19 and TRBJ2-2; 7 bases line up with TRBD1. V shed 8 bases and J 4 bases; nucleotides not matched to a gene: 7. The CDR3 covers 14 residues. CDR1 and CDR2 (germline): LNHDA, SQIVND (reference sequence). CDR3 loop: CASRPTGSTGELFF. The CDR3 DNA reads as TGTGCCAGTCGCCCGACAGGGAGCACCGGGGAGCTGTTTTTT.

This chain uses TRBV18 with TRBJ1-3, with D uncertain. CDR1 is KGHSH, CDR2 LQKENI, per germline. The CDR3 contains 16 residues. The V end was cut by 2 bases, the J end by 7 bases, with 18 bases between. CDR3 nucleotide sequence: TGTGCCAGCTCACCAAGTTGGGCGGCCTCGGGGAACACCATATATTTT. It is translated as CASSPSWAASGNTIYF.

This clonotype has more than one count but fewer than ten. The V call is TRBV10-3, the J call TRBJ2-7; 10 positions agree with TRBD1. CDR3 length equals 15 residues. Germline loops: CDR1 ENHRY, CDR2 SYGVKD. V was pared by 6 bases and J by 7 bases, with 12 bases of the junction left unmatched. The CDR3 bases are TGTGCCATCAGCGAGGGCCGGGACAGGGGACGTGAGCAGTACTTC. This codes for CAISEGRDRGREQYF.

This clonotype has a handful of counts. V gene TRBV5-1 combines with J gene TRBJ2-1; maybe TRBD1 (5 bases). Germline loops: CDR1 SGHRS, CDR2 YFSETQ. This CDR3 spans 15 amino acids. Trimming removed 0 bases at V and 5 bases at J, with 12 bases between. The CDR3 DNA sequence: TGCGCCAGCAGCTTGGCGGGCAGGGTGGACAATGAGCAGTTCTTC. This encodes CASSLAGRVDNEQFF.

The rearrangement links TRBV4-2 to TRBJ1-1; no firm D call. CDR3 length: 13 amino acids. Germline V gene lookup returns CDR1 LGHNA and CDR2 YNFKEQ. V was shortened by 0 bases and J by 11 bases, with 13 bases between the two germline ends. CDR3 sequence: CASSQEGGRRAFF. The DNA of the CDR3 is TGTGCCAGCAGCCAAGAGGGAGGGCGGAGGGCTTTCTTT.

This clonotype was picked up a small number of times. The chain combines TRBV5-5 with TRBJ2-5, with D possibly being TRBD2 (6 bases). Germline V CDR1 and CDR2: SGHKS, YYEKEE (reference sequence). Trimming cost V 3 bases and J 5 bases, with 14 bases left between them. The CDR3 runs 14 residues. CDR3 amino acids: CASSSGGPGETQYF. The CDR3 nucleotides read TGTGCCAGCAGCTCCGGGGGTCCGGGCGAGACCCAGTACTTC.

The chain links TRBV12-3 or TRBV12-4 to TRBJ1-1; TRBD1 aligns across 7 bases. The CDR3 is 15 residues long. V gave up 2 bases and J gave up 7 bases; unmatched junction bases: 10. CDR3 coding DNA: TGTGCCAGCAGTTTAATCGGCCAGGGGGATAGTGAAGCTTTCTTT. Translation: CASSLIGQGDSEAFF.

V gene TRBV29-1 combines with J gene TRBJ2-5; D could derive from TRBD1 or TRBD2 (6 bases each). The V gene's germline CDR1 is SQVTM and CDR2 ANQGSEA. The CDR3 runs to 12 residues. V was clipped by 8 bases and J by 4 bases, with 14 bases between them. The CDR3 sequence is CSPRGRSETQYF. The CDR3 DNA follows: TGCAGCCCCCGGGGGCGGTCAGAGACCCAGTACTTC.

The genes are TRBV11-2 and TRBJ2-5, with D perhaps TRBD2 (6 bases). The germline gives CDR1 SGHAT, CDR2 FQNNGV. There are 12 residues in the CDR3. V was clipped by 1 base and J by 7 bases, with 7 bases between them. DNA of the CDR3: TGTGCCAGCAGCTTAGCGGGGGTGACCCAGTACTTC. Translating it yields CASSLAGVTQYF.

The table lists this clonotype with a few counts. The chain links TRBV29-1 to TRBJ2-2, with D possibly TRBD1 on 5 matching bases. V dropped 7 bases and J dropped 0 bases, with 9 bases sitting between them. The CDR3 sequence is 13 residues long. Germline assignment: CDR1 SQVTM and CDR2 ANQGSEA. The CDR3 DNA reads as TGCAGCGCCGACAGACCGAACACCGGGGAGCTGTTTTTT. Translated, it gives CSADRPNTGELFF.

This clonotype was recorded a few times. This chain joins TRBV20-1 and TRBJ1-2, with D hard to call. The germline V gene encodes CDR1 DFQATT and CDR2 SNEGSKA (reference sequence). Trimming pared 2 bases from V and 3 bases from J, leaving 13 bases between. CDR3 size: 14 residues. The CDR3 loop reads CSARIPGSHYGYTF. CDR3 nucleotides: TGCAGTGCTAGAATTCCGGGCAGTCACTATGGCTACACCTTC.

DNA of the CDR3: TGCACCAGCAGCCACGCCCCCGAGGGCGCAACAAGGGAAGCTTTCTTT. It yields the protein CTSSHAPEGATREAFF. V usage is TRBV1 and J usage is TRBJ1-1; TRBD1 is taken as the D call from the table, unchecked against the DNA. TRBV1 is an annotated pseudogene. CDR3 length: 16 residues.

This chain joins TRBV5-1 and TRBJ1-5; 7 positions agree with TRBD1. Germline V gene sequence: CDR1 SGHRS, CDR2 YFSETQ. This CDR3 contains 15 residues. Losses at the gene ends were 2 bases for V and 6 bases for J; bases not matched to a gene: 8. The CDR3 DNA follows: TGCGCCAGCAGCTTAAGCACAGGGGAGGGTCAGCCCCAGCATTTT. Translating it yields CASSLSTGEGQPQHF.

This clonotype was found a few times. The chain carries TRBV9 and TRBJ1-4; no firm D call. There are 16 residues in the CDR3. The germline V gene has CDR1 SGDLS and CDR2 YYNGEE. V was shortened by 0 bases and J by 0 bases, with 9 bases between the two germline ends. The CDR3 coding sequence is TGTGCCAGCAGCGTAGACTACTCAGCAACTAATGAAAAACTGTTTTTT. Protein product: CASSVDYSATNEKLFF.

The chain uses TRBV5-1 and TRBJ2-1, with TRBD1 identical over 9 bases. The CDR3 length is 15 residues. The V and J ends lost 0 bases and 3 bases, in that order; junction bases with no gene match: 1. The germline CDR1 and CDR2 sequences are SGHRS and YFSETQ. CDR3 DNA: TGCGCCAGCAGCTTGGGGGACAGGGACTACAATGAGCAGTTCTTC. It is translated as CASSLGDRDYNEQFF.